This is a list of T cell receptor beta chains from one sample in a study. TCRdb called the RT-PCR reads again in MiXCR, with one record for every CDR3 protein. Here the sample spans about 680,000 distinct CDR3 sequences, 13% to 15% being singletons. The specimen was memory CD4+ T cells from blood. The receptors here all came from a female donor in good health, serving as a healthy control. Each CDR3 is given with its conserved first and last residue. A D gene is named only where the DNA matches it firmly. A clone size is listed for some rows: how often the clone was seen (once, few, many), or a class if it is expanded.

cdr3_nt: TGTGCCTGGAAGGCCACCCTGGGGGAGCAGTACTTC
cdr3_aa: CAWKATLGEQYF
clone_size: NA
d_call: NA
v_call: TRBV30
j_call: TRBJ2-7

cdr3_nt: TGCAGTGCCACCCGAGGGGGATCTGCCGGGGAGCTGTTTTTT
cdr3_aa: CSATRGGSAGELFF
clone_size: NA
d_call: NA
v_call: TRBV20-1
j_call: TRBJ2-2

cdr3_nt: TGCAGTGACGCGACCATAGGATCCTATAATTCACCCCTCCACTTT
cdr3_aa: CSDATIGSYNSPLHF
clone_size: many
d_call: NA
v_call: TRBV20-1
j_call: TRBJ1-6

cdr3_nt: TGTGCCTGCAGCTTAGTTGACAGAGTGAACACTGAAGCTTTCTTT
cdr3_aa: CACSLVDRVNTEAFF
clone_size: NA
d_call: NA
v_call: TRBV11-1
j_call: TRBJ1-1

cdr3_nt: TGTGCCAGCAGCTTGGCCCTTAGCGGGAGTGGTGGCGAGACCCAGTACTTC
cdr3_aa: CASSLALSGSGGETQYF
clone_size: NA
d_call: TRBD2
v_call: TRBV5-4
j_call: TRBJ2-5

cdr3_nt: TGTGCCAGCAGACGGACAGGGGCAAGCCCAGACCTTTTCGACACTGAAGCTTTCTTT
cdr3_aa: CASRRTGASPDLFDTEAFF
clone_size: many
d_call: TRBD1
v_call: TRBV12-3/TRBV12-4
j_call: TRBJ1-1

cdr3_nt: TGCAGCGTTGAAGGGGGGGTAGGAACCTACGAGCAGTACTTC
cdr3_aa: CSVEGGVGTYEQYF
clone_size: many
d_call: NA
v_call: TRBV29-1
j_call: TRBJ2-7

cdr3_nt: TGCGCCAGCAGCATAAGGACAGGGAACACAGATACGCAGTATTTT
cdr3_aa: CASSIRTGNTDTQYF
clone_size: few
d_call: TRBD1
v_call: TRBV5-1
j_call: TRBJ2-3

cdr3_nt: TGTGCCAGCAGCCGGGACAGGGGGCTCGCAGATACGCAGTATTTT
cdr3_aa: CASSRDRGLADTQYF
clone_size: many
d_call: TRBD1
v_call: TRBV12-3/TRBV12-4
j_call: TRBJ2-3

cdr3_nt: TGTGCCAGCCGGGGACAGGTCGAATTGAACTCCTACGAGCAGTACTTC
cdr3_aa: CASRGQVELNSYEQYF
clone_size: NA
d_call: TRBD1
v_call: TRBV5-4
j_call: TRBJ2-7

cdr3_nt: TGCGCCAGCAGCACCTGGACAGGGGACAACTATGGCTACACCTTC
cdr3_aa: CASSTWTGDNYGYTF
clone_size: NA
d_call: TRBD1
v_call: TRBV5-1
j_call: TRBJ1-2

cdr3_nt: TGTGCCACCAGTGATTCGGCGACACCCGGGTATGGCTACACCTTC
cdr3_aa: CATSDSATPGYGYTF
clone_size: few
d_call: NA
v_call: TRBV24-1
j_call: TRBJ1-2

cdr3_nt: TGTGCCAGCAGCTCGTCTGCAGTGACCAGCAACGAAAAACTGTTTTTT
cdr3_aa: CASSSSAVTSNEKLFF
clone_size: few
d_call: NA
v_call: TRBV7-9
j_call: TRBJ1-4

cdr3_nt: TGTGCCAGCAGCGCCGGGACAGGGGGCGGTACCGGGGAGCTGTTTTTT
cdr3_aa: CASSAGTGGGTGELFF
clone_size: NA
d_call: TRBD1
v_call: TRBV5-4
j_call: TRBJ2-2

cdr3_nt: TGTGCCAGCAGTTCCCCGCTAACGGGGGAGCAGTACTTC
cdr3_aa: CASSSPLTGEQYF
clone_size: few
d_call: NA
v_call: TRBV6-5
j_call: TRBJ2-7

cdr3_nt: TGCAGTGCTAGACCGGGACAGGGCCGATTCTACGAGCAGTACTTC
cdr3_aa: CSARPGQGRFYEQYF
clone_size: NA
d_call: TRBD1
v_call: TRBV20-1
j_call: TRBJ2-7

cdr3_nt: TGTGCCAGCAGCTTAAGGGGGCCTGAGACATCACCCCTCCACTTT
cdr3_aa: CASSLRGPETSPLHF
clone_size: NA
d_call: TRBD1
v_call: TRBV7-9
j_call: TRBJ1-6

cdr3_nt: TGTGCCAGCAGCCAATCAGTGGGAGAGACCCAGTACTTC
cdr3_aa: CASSQSVGETQYF
clone_size: few
d_call: NA
v_call: TRBV7-8
j_call: TRBJ2-5

cdr3_nt: TGTGCCAGCAGCGTAGCCCTGAAAACTGAAGCTTTCTTT
cdr3_aa: CASSVALKTEAFF
clone_size: NA
d_call: NA
v_call: TRBV9
j_call: TRBJ1-1

cdr3_nt: TGTGCCAGCAGGAGTAGCGGGACGTACTACGAGCAGTACTTC
cdr3_aa: CASRSSGTYYEQYF
clone_size: few
d_call: TRBD2
v_call: TRBV28
j_call: TRBJ2-7

cdr3_nt: TGCAGCGTTCACGTGGAGGGGAAAGAGACCCAGTACTTC
cdr3_aa: CSVHVEGKETQYF
clone_size: few
d_call: NA
v_call: TRBV29-1
j_call: TRBJ2-5

cdr3_nt: TGTGCCAGCAAAAACGGGGTGTCGGGCTACGAGCAGTACTTC
cdr3_aa: CASKNGVSGYEQYF
clone_size: few
d_call: NA
v_call: TRBV2
j_call: TRBJ2-7

cdr3_nt: TGTGCCAGCAGAAAGGACAGGGGCGGCTACACCTTC
cdr3_aa: CASRKDRGGYTF
clone_size: many
d_call: TRBD1
v_call: TRBV7-2
j_call: TRBJ1-2

cdr3_nt: TGCGCCAGCAGCCAAGATCAAGGGGGTGGGTCCCCCCTCCACTTT
cdr3_aa: CASSQDQGGGSPLHF
clone_size: NA
d_call: NA
v_call: TRBV4-3
j_call: TRBJ1-6

cdr3_nt: TGTGCCACCAGTGATTCGCGGCGGGGCAACTATGGCTACACCTTC
cdr3_aa: CATSDSRRGNYGYTF
clone_size: few
d_call: NA
v_call: TRBV24-1
j_call: TRBJ1-2

cdr3_nt: TGCGCCAGCAGCACCCCTTGGGGCAACAATGAGCAGTTCTTC
cdr3_aa: CASSTPWGNNEQFF
clone_size: many
d_call: NA
v_call: TRBV5-1
j_call: TRBJ2-1

cdr3_nt: TGTGCCAGCAGACCGGGGCCCACCCAAGAGACCCAGTACTTC
cdr3_aa: CASRPGPTQETQYF
clone_size: few
d_call: NA
v_call: TRBV6-1
j_call: TRBJ2-5

cdr3_nt: TGTGCCAGCTCACCCCGGAGCTCTGGGGCCAACGTCCTGACTTTC
cdr3_aa: CASSPRSSGANVLTF
clone_size: NA
d_call: NA
v_call: TRBV18
j_call: TRBJ2-6

cdr3_nt: TGCAGTGCTAGATCCGGGACAGGGGCGAACAATGAGCAGTTCTTC
cdr3_aa: CSARSGTGANNEQFF
clone_size: NA
d_call: TRBD1
v_call: TRBV20-1
j_call: TRBJ2-1